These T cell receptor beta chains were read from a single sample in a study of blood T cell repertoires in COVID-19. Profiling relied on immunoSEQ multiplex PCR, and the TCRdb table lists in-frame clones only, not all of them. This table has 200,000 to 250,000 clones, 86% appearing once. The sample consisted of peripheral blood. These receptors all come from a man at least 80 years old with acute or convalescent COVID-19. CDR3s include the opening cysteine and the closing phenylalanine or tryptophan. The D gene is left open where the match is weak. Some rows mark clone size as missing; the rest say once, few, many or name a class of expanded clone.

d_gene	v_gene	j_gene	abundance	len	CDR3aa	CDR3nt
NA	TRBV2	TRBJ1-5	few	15	CASTPSGGGNQPQHF	TGTGCCAGCACCCCCTCCGGAGGGGGCAATCAGCCCCAGCATTTT
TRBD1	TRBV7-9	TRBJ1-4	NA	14	CASSSTGGGEKLFF	TGTGCCAGCAGCTCGACAGGGGGAGGTGAAAAACTGTTTTTT
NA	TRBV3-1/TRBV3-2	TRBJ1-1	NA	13	CASSQGGNTEAFF	TGTGCCAGCAGCCAGGGGGGGAACACTGAAGCTTTCTTT
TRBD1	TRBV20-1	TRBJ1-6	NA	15	CSASTGTGGNSPLHF	TGCAGTGCTAGTACCGGGACAGGGGGAAATTCACCCCTCCACTTT
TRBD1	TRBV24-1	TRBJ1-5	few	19	CATSHSADRGIISNQPQHF	TGTGCCACCAGCCACTCTGCTGACAGGGGAATAATCAGCAATCAGCCCCAGCATTTT
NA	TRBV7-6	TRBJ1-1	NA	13	CASSLGELTEAFF	TGTGCCAGCAGCTTAGGAGAGCTCACTGAAGCTTTCTTT
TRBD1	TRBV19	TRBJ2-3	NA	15	CASSRTGDVADTQYF	TGTGCCAGTAGTAGGACAGGGGATGTGGCAGATACGCAGTATTTT
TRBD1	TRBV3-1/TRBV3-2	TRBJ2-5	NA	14	CASSRTGLQETQYF	TGTGCCAGCAGCCGGACAGGACTCCAAGAGACCCAGTACTTC
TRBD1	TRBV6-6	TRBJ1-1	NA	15	CASIPRGTGGTEAFF	TGTGCCAGCATCCCACGGGGGACAGGGGGCACTGAAGCTTTCTTT
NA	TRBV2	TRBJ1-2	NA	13	CASSEEKRSGYTF	TGTGCCAGCAGTGAAGAGAAGCGCTCTGGCTACACCTTC
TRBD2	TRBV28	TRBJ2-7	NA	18	CASSLEPGGLKITYEQYF	TGTGCCAGCAGTTTAGAACCGGGGGGACTGAAAATCACCTACGAGCAGTACTTC
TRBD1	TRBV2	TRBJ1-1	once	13	CASRQGAGTEAFF	TGTGCCAGCAGGCAGGGGGCAGGCACTGAAGCTTTCTTT
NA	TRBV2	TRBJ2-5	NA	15	CASAPRGQGGETQYF	TGTGCCAGCGCCCCCAGAGGTCAGGGAGGCGAGACCCAGTACTTC
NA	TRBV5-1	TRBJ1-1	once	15	CASSLEGPGGTEAFF	TGCGCCAGCAGCTTGGAGGGGCCCGGGGGGACTGAAGCTTTCTTT
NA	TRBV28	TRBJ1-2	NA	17	CASSLGTPGGVSYGYTF	TGTGCCAGCAGTTTAGGAACTCCCGGGGGGGTAAGCTATGGCTACACCTTC
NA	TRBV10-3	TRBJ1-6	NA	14	CAISGGLTNSPLHF	TGTGCCATCAGTGGGGGGCTGACTAATTCACCCCTCCACTTT
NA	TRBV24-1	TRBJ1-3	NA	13	CATRGQVGNTIYF	TGTGCCACCAGGGGACAAGTTGGAAACACCATATATTTT
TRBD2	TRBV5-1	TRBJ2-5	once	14	CASSFPSGRETQYF	TGCGCCAGCAGCTTTCCTAGCGGGAGGGAGACCCAGTACTTC
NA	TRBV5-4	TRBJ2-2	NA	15	CASSLEWTVGGELFF	TGTGCCAGCAGCTTGGAATGGACTGTAGGGGGGGAGCTGTTTTTT
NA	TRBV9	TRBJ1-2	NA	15	CASSTAISSNYGYTF	TGTGCCAGCAGCACAGCCATAAGCTCTAACTATGGCTACACCTTC
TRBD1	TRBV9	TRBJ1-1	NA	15	CASSVGQGGEAEAFF	TGTGCCAGCAGCGTAGGGCAGGGGGGAGAAGCTGAAGCTTTCTTT
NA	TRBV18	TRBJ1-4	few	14	CASSPRATNEKLFF	TGTGCCAGCTCACCGAGAGCAACTAATGAAAAACTGTTTTTT
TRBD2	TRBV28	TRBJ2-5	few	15	CASSSPAGGRETQYF	TGTGCCAGCAGTTCTCCAGCGGGAGGGCGCGAGACCCAGTACTTC
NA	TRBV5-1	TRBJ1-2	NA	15	CASSTSGQTNYGYTF	TGCGCCAGCAGCACCTCAGGACAGACGAACTATGGCTACACCTTC
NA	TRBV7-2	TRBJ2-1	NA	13	CASSLQSAYEQFF	TGTGCCAGCAGCTTACAATCAGCGTATGAGCAGTTCTTC
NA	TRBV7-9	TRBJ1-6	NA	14	CASSLPGENSPLHF	TGTGCCAGCAGCCTCCCGGGGGAGAATTCACCCCTCCACTTT